This T cell receptor (beta chain) comes out of a study of shared clonotypes between healthy human individuals. Study context: Every donor yielded three CD4 naive, three CD4 memory, two CD8 naive and one CD8 memory plate.

Clones were sequenced by immunoSEQ multiplex PCR, and TCRdb holds only the in-frame ones, with some missing. This table has 2 million to 2.5 million clones, just over 90% appearing once. Germline CDR1 and CDR2: MNHEY and SVGAGI. The CDR3 has 15 amino acids. Trimming took off 3 bases at V and 4 bases at J, with 15 bases between the two ends. The gene calls are TRBV6-5 and TRBJ1-1; tentatively, D is TRBD1 (6 bases). The source material was naive CD4+ T cells from PBMCs. The subset denotes: CD45RA+ positively selected. This TCR came from a man between 18 and 35 years old in good health. Some clones in this sample may be carry-over from other donors' samples. The CDR3 is CASSYLQGGRTEAFF. In DNA, the CDR3 is TGTGCCAGCAGTTATCTACAGGGTGGGCGCACTGAAGCTTTCTTT.